This T cell receptor (beta chain) comes out of a study of shared clonotypes between healthy human individuals (dated by TCRdb to about 2020). Regarding the study in general: A few men and a couple of women, aged 18 to 49 years, made up the cohort. For each donor, CD4 naive and CD4 memory were each given three plates, CD8 naive was given two plates, and CD8 memory was given one plate. To estimate repertoire size and how much clonotype sharing occurs between individuals, the study deeply sequenced the blood TCR repertoires of 4 to 6 healthy adults. Libraries were prepared and TCR repertoires were sequenced by different laboratories using diverse techniques, in order to increase sequencing depth and limit assay-specific biases. Per donor, leukapheresis produced somewhere between about 0.94 and 8.9 billion PBMCs.

TCR CDR3 regions were amplified from genomic DNA by multiplex PCR using the deep immunoSEQ assay. Genomic DNA extracted from each cell subset was distributed evenly over all wells of several immunoSEQ 96-well plates, and each plate served as one replicate. Each replicate PCR for sorted subsets received about 220 ng genomic DNA, equal to about 30,000 T cell genomes. Purified libraries were quantified with a Qubit 3.0 fluorometer, sized on a Bioanalyzer 2100, and re-quantified with the KAPA Library Quantification kit. Every immunoSEQ 96-well plate was sequenced on a dedicated single-read 150-cycle Illumina NextSeq 550 flow cell. In the paper's pipeline: Because the immunoSEQ output included only junctional sequences and no quality scores, the filtering could not be the same as the filtering used for full-length reads. To assign V/J genes and CDR3, sequences were annotated using PyIR, a Python wrapper for IgBLAST v1.9, with IMGT germline references. Reads were filtered out if the reads had weak V/J assignments (E-value above 1e-6), no CDR3, stop codons, out-of-frame junctions, or ambiguous translated residues. V3J clonotypes were defined by identical inferred V gene, J gene, and CDR3 amino acid sequence. Percentage overlap between repertoires was calculated by dividing the number of shared unique clonotypes by the size of the smaller repertoire. RTK rarefaction, the Chao1 estimator, and Recon v2.1 estimates of unobserved clonotypes were used to assess repertoire richness. For all TCRbeta clonotypes obtained by the gDNA method from a few donors, generation probabilities were computed with OLGA. The table was pulled from immuneACCESS by TCRdb, which kept in-frame rearrangements only. Such tables lose some clones; where checked, under half of the loss comes from unresolved V genes, and the rest has no known cause. V, J and clone size derive from that table, while D and trimming were established from the DNA sequence. Present in this sample are over a million clones, about 84% of which were seen just once. 0.55% to 0.7% of the sample is in the top ten clones.

Points the paper makes about the study in general: Even with the large sequencing depth, rarefaction of the sorted-subset datasets indicated that sequencing was incomplete. Naive subsets generally had larger estimated clonotype richness than memory subsets did. Higher generation probabilities were observed for clonotypes shared by all four sorted-subset donors than for non-shared clonotypes. Across a handful of donors, 5% to 6% of naive CD4, approximately 3.6% of naive CD8, about 2.3% of memory CD4, and approximately 0.4% of memory CD8 clonotypes were shared. The genetic and exposure-history diversity represented was limited by the small number of donors. Based on pairwise subsampling, the degree of clonotype sharing among donors was expected to be affected by sequencing depth. Sampling was restricted to blood, and TCR repertoires in tissues likely differ from the TCR repertoires found in blood.

Healthy HIV-negative adults with no recently reported acute infections or vaccinations were included as donors. Only Caucasian adults living in Nashville, Tennessee, USA were represented among the donors. CD4+ T cells were enriched by magnetic negative selection; naive cells were then positively selected on CD45RA, and the negative fraction formed the memory subset. Blood was obtained by leukapheresis, after which PBMCs were separated by Ficoll-Histopaque density gradient centrifugation and cryopreserved in liquid nitrogen vapor phase. Purity and quantity of every magnetically sorted T cell population were checked by analytical flow cytometry. From each sorted fraction, genomic DNA was isolated and quantified by UV absorbance on a Nanodrop 2000c. Remarks on this clone: Its antigen specificity is not known. One base away there is no much larger clone; base qualities are not given.

The sequenced material came from memory CD4+ T cells from PBMCs. Read against the paper, the sample's cell subset or site label means: CD45RA-negative fraction. This receptor was identified in a man in his late teens or twenties in good health. Some clones in this sample may be carry-over from other donors' samples.

The DNA sequence is TGTGCCAGCACCCCCCAGTACACCGGGGAGCTGTTTTTT. Translated, it gives CASTPQYTGELFF. The sequence joins TRBV2 to TRBJ2-2, with the D gene not confidently named. The CDR3 sequence holds 13 residues, the cysteine and phenylalanine included. Kept here is only the CDR3 DNA, which spans 39 bases and is read in frame from base 1. Per the germline V gene, SNHLY is the CDR1 and FYNNEI is the CDR2. Trimming at the junction amounts to 7 bases on V and 3 bases on J, and the germline ends lie 9 bases apart.